This T cell receptor beta chain was identified in a study of blood T cell repertoires in COVID-19. Study background: Acute and convalescent COVID-19 samples came from the United States, Italy and Spain.

As handled by the study authors: Estimates of nucleated cell counts were drawn from the amplification of reference gene primers. The data were produced by immunoSEQ multiplex PCR, yet TCRdb's version contains in-frame clones alone and is incomplete. V, J and clone size derive from that table, while D and trimming were established from the DNA sequence. In the table there are 140,000 to 150,000 clones, over 70% of which are singletons. This clone appeared once. V shed 4 bases and J 7 bases; nucleotides not matched to a gene: 12. Germline V gene sequence: CDR1 SGHRS, CDR2 YFSETQ. This CDR3 is 15 amino acids long.

The TCR originated in a man aged 45 to 65 who had recovered from COVID-19. The sequencing input was peripheral blood. V gene TRBV5-1 combines with J gene TRBJ1-2; 8 bases are a match to TRBD1. The CDR3 bases are TGCGCCAGCAGCCTGGATGGACAGGGAAGGACTGGCTACACCTTC. It encodes CASSLDGQGRTGYTF.